This T cell receptor beta chain is drawn from a study of CD8+ T cells in alopecia areata. The CDR3 runs to 13 residues. The trim removed 4 bases at V and 2 bases at J, leaving 5 bases unmatched. CDR1 and CDR2 (germline): SQVTM, ANQGSEA. The treatment is: oral pan-JAK inhibitor, 5-10 mg twice daily. Sequencing templates came from extracted RNA that was reverse transcribed into cDNA. Method: immunoSEQ multiplex PCR; TCRdb's copy keeps in-frame clones and lacks some. The data contain approximately 170,000 clones, roughly three fifths of them singletons. This clone has more than one count but fewer than ten.

The chain recombines TRBV29-1 with TRBJ2-7; 7 positions agree with TRBD2. This TCR derives from a human donor with alopecia areata. Sequencing was performed on CD4+ T cells sorted from blood, taken at week 4, from a patient treated with tofacitinib. The CDR3 loop is CSVVSSGTYEQYF. CDR3 nucleotide sequence: TGCAGCGTTGTATCTAGCGGCACCTACGAGCAGTACTTC.